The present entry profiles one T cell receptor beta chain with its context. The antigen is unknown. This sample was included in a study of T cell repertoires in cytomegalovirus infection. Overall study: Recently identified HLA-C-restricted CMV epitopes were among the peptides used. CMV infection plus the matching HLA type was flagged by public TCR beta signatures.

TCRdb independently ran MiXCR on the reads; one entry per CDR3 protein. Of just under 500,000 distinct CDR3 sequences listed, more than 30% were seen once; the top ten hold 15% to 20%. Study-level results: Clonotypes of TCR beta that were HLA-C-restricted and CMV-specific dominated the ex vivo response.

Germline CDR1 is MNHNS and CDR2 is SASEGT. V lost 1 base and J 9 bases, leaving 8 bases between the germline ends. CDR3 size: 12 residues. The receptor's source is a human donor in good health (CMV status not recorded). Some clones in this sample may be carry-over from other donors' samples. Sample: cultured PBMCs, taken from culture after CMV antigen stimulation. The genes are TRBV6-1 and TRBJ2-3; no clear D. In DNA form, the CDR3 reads TGTGCCAGCAGTGAAGGGGGTAGAACGCAGTATTTT. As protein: CASSEGGRTQYF.